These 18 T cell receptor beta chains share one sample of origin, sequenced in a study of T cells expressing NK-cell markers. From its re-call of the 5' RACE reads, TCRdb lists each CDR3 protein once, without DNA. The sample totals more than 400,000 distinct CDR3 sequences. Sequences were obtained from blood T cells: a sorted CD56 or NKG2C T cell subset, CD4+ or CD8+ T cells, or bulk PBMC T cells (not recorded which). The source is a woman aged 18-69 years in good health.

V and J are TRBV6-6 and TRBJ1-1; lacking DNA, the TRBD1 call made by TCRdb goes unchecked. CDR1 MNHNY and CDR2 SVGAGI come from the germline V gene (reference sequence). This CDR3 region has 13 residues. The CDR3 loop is CASSYGGRGEAFF.

The CDR3 reads CASSPHQVADEQFF. The chain is built from TRBV6-2 or TRBV6-3 and TRBJ2-1. The length of the CDR3 is 14 residues. Germline V gene lookup returns CDR1 MNHEY and CDR2 SVGEGT.

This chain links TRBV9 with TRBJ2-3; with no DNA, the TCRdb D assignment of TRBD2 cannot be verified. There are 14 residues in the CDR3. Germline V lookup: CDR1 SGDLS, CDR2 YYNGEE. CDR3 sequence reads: CASSASGMTDTQYF.

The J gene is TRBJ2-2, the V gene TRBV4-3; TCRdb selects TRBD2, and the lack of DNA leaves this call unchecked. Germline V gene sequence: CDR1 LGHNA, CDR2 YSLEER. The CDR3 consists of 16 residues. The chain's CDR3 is CASSLGLGGNTGELFF.

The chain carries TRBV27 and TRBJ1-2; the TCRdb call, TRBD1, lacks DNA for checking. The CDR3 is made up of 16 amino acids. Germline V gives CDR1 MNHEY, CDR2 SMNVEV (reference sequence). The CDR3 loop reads CASKPGTSLPHYGYTF.

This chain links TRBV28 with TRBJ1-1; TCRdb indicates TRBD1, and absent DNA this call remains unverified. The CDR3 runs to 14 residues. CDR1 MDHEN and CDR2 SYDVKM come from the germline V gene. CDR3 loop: CASSLKPWNTEAFF. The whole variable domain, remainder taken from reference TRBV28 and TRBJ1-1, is DVKVTQSSRYLVKRTGEKVFLECVQDMDHENMFWYRQDPGLGLRLIYFSYDVKMKEKGDIPEGYSVSREKKERFSLILESASTNQTSMYLCASSLKPWNTEAFFGQGTRLTVV.

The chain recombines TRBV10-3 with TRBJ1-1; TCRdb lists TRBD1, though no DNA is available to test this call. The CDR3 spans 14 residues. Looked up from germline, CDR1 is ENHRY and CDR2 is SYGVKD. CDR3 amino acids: CAISFDRDGTEAFF.

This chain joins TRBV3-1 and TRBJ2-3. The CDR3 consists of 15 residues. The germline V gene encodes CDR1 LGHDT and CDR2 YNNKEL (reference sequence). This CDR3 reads CASSHQWGYTDTQYF.

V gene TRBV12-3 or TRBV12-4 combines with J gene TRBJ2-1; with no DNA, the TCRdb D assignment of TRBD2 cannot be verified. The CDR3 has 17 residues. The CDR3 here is CASSSRLAGTPRNEQFF.

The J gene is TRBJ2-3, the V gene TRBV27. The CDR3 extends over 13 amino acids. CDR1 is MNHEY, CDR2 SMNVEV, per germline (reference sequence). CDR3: CASSPTRADTQYF.

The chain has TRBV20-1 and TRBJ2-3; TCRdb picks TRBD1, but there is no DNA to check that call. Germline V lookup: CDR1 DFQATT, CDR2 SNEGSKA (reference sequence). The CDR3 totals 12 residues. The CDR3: CSAPPYADTQYF.

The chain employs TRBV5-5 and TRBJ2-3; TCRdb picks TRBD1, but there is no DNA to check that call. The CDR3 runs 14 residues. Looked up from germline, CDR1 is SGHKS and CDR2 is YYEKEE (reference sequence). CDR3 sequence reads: CASSTRDSTDTQYF.

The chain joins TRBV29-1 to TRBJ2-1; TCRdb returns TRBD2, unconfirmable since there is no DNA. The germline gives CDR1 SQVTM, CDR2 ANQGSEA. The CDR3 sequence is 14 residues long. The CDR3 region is CSVVPAGGYNEQFF.

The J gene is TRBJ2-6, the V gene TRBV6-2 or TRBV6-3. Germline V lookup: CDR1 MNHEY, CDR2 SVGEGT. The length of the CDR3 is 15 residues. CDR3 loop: CASSYAGGGANVLTF.

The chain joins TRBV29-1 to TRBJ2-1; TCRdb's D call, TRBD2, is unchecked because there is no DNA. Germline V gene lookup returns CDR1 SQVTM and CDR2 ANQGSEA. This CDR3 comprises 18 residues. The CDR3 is CSIQGGTSGRITYNEQFF.

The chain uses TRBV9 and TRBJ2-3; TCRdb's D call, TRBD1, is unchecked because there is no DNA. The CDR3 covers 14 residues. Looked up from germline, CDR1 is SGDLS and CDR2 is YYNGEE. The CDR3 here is CASSGDRGGDTQYF.

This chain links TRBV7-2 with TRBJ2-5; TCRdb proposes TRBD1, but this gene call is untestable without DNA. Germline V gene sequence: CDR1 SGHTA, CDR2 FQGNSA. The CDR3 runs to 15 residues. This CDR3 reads CASSGWDVLLETQYF. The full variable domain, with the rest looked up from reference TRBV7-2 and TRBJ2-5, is GAGVSQSPSNKVTEKGKDVELRCDPISGHTALYWYRQSLGQGLEFLIYFQGNSAPDKSGLPSDRFSAERTGGSVSTLTIQRTQQEDSAVYLCASSGWDVLLETQYFGPGTRLLVL.

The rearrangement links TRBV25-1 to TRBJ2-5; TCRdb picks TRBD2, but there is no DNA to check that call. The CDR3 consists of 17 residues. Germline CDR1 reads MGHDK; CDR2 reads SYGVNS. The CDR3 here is CASSGGLAGVSRETQYF. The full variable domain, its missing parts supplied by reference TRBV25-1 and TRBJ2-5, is EADIYQTPRYLVIGTGKKITLECSQTMGHDKMYWYQQDPGMELHLIHYSYGVNSTEKGDLSSESTVSRIRTEHFPLTLESARPSHTSQYLCASSGGLAGVSRETQYFGPGTRLLVL.